The 10 T cell receptor beta chains listed next were all sequenced from one sample in a study of OX40 agonist ivuxolimab in advanced cancers. Method: immunoSEQ multiplex PCR; TCRdb's copy keeps in-frame clones and lacks some. The sample includes about 48,000 clones, approximately 91% of them seen just once. This specimen consisted of CD4+ or CD8+ T cells sorted from blood, obtained in a trial of the OX40 agonist ivuxolimab. These receptors were obtained from an adult with an advanced solid tumor such as melanoma, head and neck, liver or kidney cancer.

This clone is a singleton in its sample. The chain uses TRBV5-1 and TRBJ2-5; TRBD2 aligns across 16 bases. The CDR3 sequence is 18 residues long. The V and J ends lost 3 bases and 4 bases, in that order; junction bases with no gene match: 9. Germline-derived CDR1 and CDR2 are SGHRS and YFSETQ. In DNA, the CDR3 is TGCGCCAGCAGCTCCCATGGGACTAGCGGGGGGGCGGTAGAGACCCAGTACTTC. It yields the protein CASSSHGTSGGAVETQYF.

The chain is built from TRBV11-2 and TRBJ2-3; weak D call: TRBD2 (5 bases). The ends were cut back, 1 base at V and 0 bases at J, with 8 bases in the middle. This CDR3 contains 15 residues. Germline CDR1 SGHAT, CDR2 FQNNGV. The DNA for the CDR3 is TGTGCCAGCAGCTTAGTCCGGGATAGCACAGATACGCAGTATTTT. Amino acid sequence: CASSLVRDSTDTQYF.

The V and J genes are TRBV28 and TRBJ1-2; 9 nucleotides match TRBD1. Germline CDR1 reads MDHEN; CDR2 reads SYDVKM. The CDR3 runs 13 residues. The V and J ends lost 6 bases and 6 bases, in that order; junction bases with no gene match: 5. CDR3 nucleotide sequence: TGTGCCAGCAGGAGGGACAGGGCGGATGGCTACACCTTC. Translation: CASRRDRADGYTF.

CDR3 in DNA: TGTGCCAGCAGCCAAGGAGCGGGGGCGTTCACAGATACGCAGTATTTT. Its translation: CASSQGAGAFTDTQYF. This chain joins TRBV14 and TRBJ2-3, with 8 bases aligning to TRBD2. Per germline, CDR1 SGHDN and CDR2 FVKESK. J gave up 2 bases and V 1 base, and 5 bases lay outside the gene matches. This CDR3 is 16 amino acids long. The entire variable domain, with the rest obtained from reference TRBV14 and TRBJ2-3, is as follows: EAGVTQFPSHSVIEKGQTVTLRCDPISGHDNLYWYRRVMGKEIKFLLHFVKESKQDESGMPNNRFLAERTGGTYSTLKVQPAELEDSGVYFCASSQGAGAFTDTQYFGPGTRLTVL.

The rearrangement links TRBV27 to TRBJ2-1, with no clear D. The CDR3 is made up of 17 amino acids. Between the trimmed V and J ends, which lost 4 bases and 0 bases, there was a span of 16 bases. Per the germline V gene, CDR1 is MNHEY and CDR2 is SMNVEV (reference sequence). CDR3 DNA sequence: TGTGCCAGCAGTTCCACCGTCTTGATCGGCTCCTACAATGAGCAGTTCTTC. It specifies CASSSTVLIGSYNEQFF.

This chain connects TRBV5-1 to TRBJ1-5, with D possibly matching TRBD1 (6 bases). The germline V and J ends were trimmed by 4 bases and 6 bases, with 14 bases remaining between them. Germline V gives CDR1 SGHRS, CDR2 YFSETQ. The CDR3 is made up of 14 amino acids. The CDR3 region has the DNA TGCGCCAGCAGCACGACAGGCGGAATTCAGCCCCAGCATTTT. Amino acids: CASSTTGGIQPQHF. The full variable domain, with the rest looked up from reference TRBV5-1 and TRBJ1-5, is KAGVTQTPRYLIKTRGQQVTLSCSPISGHRSVSWYQQTPGQGLQFLFEYFSETQRNKGNFPGRFSGRQFSNSRSEMNVSTLELGDSALYLCASSTTGGIQPQHFGDGTRLSIL.

In this sample, this clone turned up once. This chain links TRBV5-5 with TRBJ2-7; D remains ambiguous. V lost 1 base and J lost 0, with 8 bases in between. The germline V gene has CDR1 SGHKS and CDR2 YYEKEE (reference sequence). This CDR3 contains 14 residues. CDR3 coding DNA: TGTGCCAGCAGCTTGAGCCTGACCTCCTACGAGCAGTACTTC. It codes for CASSLSLTSYEQYF.

The chain is built from TRBV7-8 and TRBJ2-3, with 11 bases identical to TRBD2. The ends lost 4 bases at V and 7 bases at J; junction bases unmatched: 10. The CDR3 sequence is 16 residues long. Per the germline V gene, CDR1 is SGHVS and CDR2 is FQNEAQ. CDR3 residues: CASSSYSGGALNTQYF. The CDR3 DNA reads as TGTGCCAGCAGCTCATATAGCGGGGGGGCCCTTAATACGCAGTATTTT.

This rearrangement joins TRBV30 to TRBJ2-5, with D maybe TRBD1 (7 bases). This CDR3 comprises 15 residues. Per the germline V gene, CDR1 is GTSNPN and CDR2 is SVGIG (reference sequence). The V gene lost 0 bases and the J gene lost 3 bases, with 14 bases spanning the gap. The CDR3 sequence is CAWSVRGDREETQYF. The CDR3 DNA sequence: TGTGCCTGGAGTGTCAGGGGGGACAGAGAAGAGACCCAGTACTTC.

This clone is a singleton in its sample. The rearrangement links TRBV11-2 to TRBJ1-4; 10 bases are shared with TRBD1. Per the germline V gene, CDR1 is SGHAT and CDR2 is FQNNGV. The CDR3 contains 15 residues. The J segment lost 7 bases and the V segment lost 1 base, leaving 3 bases of the junction unmatched. CDR3 protein: CASSLGRDRGEKLFF. DNA of the CDR3: TGTGCCAGCAGCTTAGGCCGGGACAGGGGTGAAAAACTGTTTTTT.